The sequence of this T cell receptor beta chain was determined in a study of T cells in women clearing cervical HPV infection (dated by TCRdb to about 2018). At the level of the whole study: The cases were some 26 women with histologically confirmed HPV16-related CIN3 or worse, and 2 of those women had invasive cancers. Because only a few women had HLA typing data, the possibility that HLA type acted as a confounder could not be ruled out. An exploratory proof-of-principle case-control study, nested within the Guanacaste HPV Natural History Study in Costa Rica, was conducted to compare TCR repertoires across cervical HPV16 outcomes. In the parent cohort, some 10,000 women aged 18 or older were enrolled in Guanacaste, Costa Rica, during about 1992 to 1994 and were followed for six to seven years. As quality controls, five blinded duplicates were added to each group, bringing the total to about 60 samples made up of 50 participants and 10 or so replicates. The controls were 25 to 30 women whose single incident HPV16 infection cleared within 12 months with no development of precancer or cancer. For cases, the median interval between lesion detection and blood sampling was about 160 days, with an interquartile range of 90 to 200 days. Blood from cases was collected at the visit at which the lesion was first identified, whereas blood from controls was collected once infection was no longer detected. A median age of approximately 34 years was observed in cases versus roughly 40 in controls, and no significant differences in baseline characteristics were found. Cases and controls were matched on age within five years and on year of sample collection. The paper's findings and limits, for the study overall: The cross-sectional design could not show whether associations preceded infection or resulted from it; effector/memory subsets and HPV-specific T cells were not isolated. T-cell numbers per sample were unknown, so richness differences could reflect varying T-cell content rather than repertoire biology. By combining richness with V gene abundances, random forest classifiers separated cases from controls with an estimated AUC of 0.83. TCR repertoire richness was significantly higher in CIN3+ cases than in controls across sequencing depths, while evenness did not differ.

A note on this clone: No cognate antigen has been identified for it.

Every participant had a single incident cervical HPV16 infection, and prevalent HPV16 infections were excluded. Cervical HPV DNA was detected by MY09/MY11 PCR, and genotyping was performed by dot-blot hybridization. Roughly 15 mL of heparinized blood was centrifuged, after which the buffy coat was aliquoted, frozen at -30 degrees C, and then stored at -80 degrees C. QIAGEN kits were used to extract genomic DNA from the buffy coat specimens. The immunoSEQ assay used multiplex PCR to amplify TCR beta CDR3 regions from an average of about 1.1 ug of genomic DNA per sample. The assay corrected primer bias using a complete synthetic TCR repertoire to establish an amplification baseline. Amplicons were sequenced on the Illumina platform. The source study handled its data this way. Sequences were error-corrected by clustering with frequency ratios and a modified nearest-neighbor algorithm, then analyzed in the immunoSEQ Analyzer with IMGT gene definitions. At each rarefaction depth, TCR richness and evenness were averaged over 20 rarefaction repeats, and samples with fewer sequences than the depth were excluded. V, D and J gene relative abundances were compared between groups with Wilcoxon rank sum tests, applying FDR correction. An intraclass correlation of roughly 96% for TCR richness and an average of around 82% across 66 gene segments were obtained from the blinded duplicates. Sourced from immuneACCESS, this table was stored by TCRdb with only in-frame sequences that have V and J called. A share of the clones is absent; for the studies checked, an unresolved V gene accounts for under half, and the remainder has no known explanation. That table supplies the V and J calls and clone size; D and trimming were determined from the DNA. The sample table records approximately 15,000 clones. The ten largest account for less than 10% of the sample.

The material sequenced was blood buffy coat. The receptor comes from a woman between 18 and 70 years old with a cervical HPV16 infection that either progressed to CIN3+ or cleared (not recorded which).

The sequenced part of the CDR3 DNA is TGTGCCAGCAGTCTTACAGCGGGCGGAGGAAACATT. Its translation reads: CASSLTAGGGNI. The complete CDR3 protein is CASSLTAGGGNIQYF. The sequence joins TRBV7-2 to TRBJ2-4; the D region possibly corresponds to TRBD2 (6 bases align). Sequencing ends 3 residues short of the CDR3 end; the germline J gene provides the rest. Reading the germline V gene gives CDR1 SGHTA and CDR2 FQGNSA. Including cysteine and phenylalanine, the CDR3 has 15 amino acids. The DNA has 36 bases, all within the CDR3, and is read from base 1. Trimming takes 6 bases from V and 6 bases from J, and the germline ends sit 18 bases apart.